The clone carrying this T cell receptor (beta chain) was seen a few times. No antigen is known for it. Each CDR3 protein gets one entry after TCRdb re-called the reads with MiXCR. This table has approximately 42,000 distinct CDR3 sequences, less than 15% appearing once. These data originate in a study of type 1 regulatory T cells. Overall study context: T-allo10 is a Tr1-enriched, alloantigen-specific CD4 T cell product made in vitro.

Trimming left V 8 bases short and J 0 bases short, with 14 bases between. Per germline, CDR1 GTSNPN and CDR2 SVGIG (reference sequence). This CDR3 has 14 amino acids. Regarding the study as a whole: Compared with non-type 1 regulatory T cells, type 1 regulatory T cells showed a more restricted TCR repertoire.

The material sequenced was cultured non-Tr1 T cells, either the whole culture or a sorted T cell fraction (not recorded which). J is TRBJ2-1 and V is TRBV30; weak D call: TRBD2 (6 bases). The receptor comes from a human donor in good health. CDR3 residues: CATQAAGSYNEQFF. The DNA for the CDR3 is TGTGCCACTCAGGCAGCGGGCTCCTACAATGAGCAGTTCTTC. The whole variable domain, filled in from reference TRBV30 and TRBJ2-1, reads SQTIHQWPATLVQPVGSPLSLECTVEGTSNPNLYWYRQAAGRGLQLLFYSVGIGQISSEVPQNLSASRPQDRQFILSSKKLLLSDSGFYLCATQAAGSYNEQFFGPGTRLTVL.